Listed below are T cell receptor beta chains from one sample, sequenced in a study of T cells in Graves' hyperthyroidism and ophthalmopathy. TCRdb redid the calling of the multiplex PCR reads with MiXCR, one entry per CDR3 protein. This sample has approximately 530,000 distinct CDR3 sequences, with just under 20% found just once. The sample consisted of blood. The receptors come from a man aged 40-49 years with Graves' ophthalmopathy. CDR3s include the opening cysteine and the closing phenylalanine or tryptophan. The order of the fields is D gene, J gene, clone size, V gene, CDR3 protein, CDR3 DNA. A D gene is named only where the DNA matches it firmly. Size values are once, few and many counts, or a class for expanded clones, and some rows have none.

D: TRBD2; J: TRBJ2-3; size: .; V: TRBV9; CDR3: CASSTPSGFTDTQYF; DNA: TGTGCCAGCAGCACCCCTAGCGGGTTCACAGATACGCAGTATTTT
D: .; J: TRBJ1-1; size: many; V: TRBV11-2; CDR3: CASSFPPRGNTEAFF; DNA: TGTGCCAGCAGCTTCCCACCCAGGGGGAACACTGAAGCTTTCTTT
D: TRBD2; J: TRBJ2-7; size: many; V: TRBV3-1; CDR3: CASSTTLAGRDEQYF; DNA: TGTGCCAGCAGCACCACCTTAGCGGGTCGGGACGAGCAGTACTTC
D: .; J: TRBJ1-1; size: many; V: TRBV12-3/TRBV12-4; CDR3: CATGGFMNTEAFF; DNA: TGTGCCACCGGCGGGTTCATGAACACTGAAGCTTTCTTT
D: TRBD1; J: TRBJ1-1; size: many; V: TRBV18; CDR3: CASSQTGGEAFF; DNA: TGTGCCAGCTCACAAACAGGGGGTGAAGCTTTCTTT
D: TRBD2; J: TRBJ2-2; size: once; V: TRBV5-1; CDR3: CASSSLARSGELFF; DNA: TGCGCCAGCAGCTCACTAGCGAGGAGCGGGGAGCTGTTTTTT
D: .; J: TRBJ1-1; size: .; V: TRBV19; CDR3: CASSTSKNTEAFF; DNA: TGTGCCAGTAGTACAAGTAAGAACACTGAAGCTTTCTTT
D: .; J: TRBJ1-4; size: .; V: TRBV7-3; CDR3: CASSTAQGLNEKLFF; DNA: TGTGCCAGCAGCACGGCACAGGGACTGAATGAAAAACTGTTTTTT
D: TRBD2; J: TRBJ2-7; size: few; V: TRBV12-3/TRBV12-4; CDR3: CASSYLAGVAYEQYF; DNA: TGTGCCAGCAGTTACCTAGCGGGGGTAGCCTACGAGCAGTACTTC
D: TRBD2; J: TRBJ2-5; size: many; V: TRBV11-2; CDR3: CASSFLTSDQETQYF; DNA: TGTGCCAGCAGCTTCTTGACTAGCGACCAAGAGACCCAGTACTTC
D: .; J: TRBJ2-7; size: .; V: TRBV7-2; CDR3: CASSLWGRAPPYEQYF; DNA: TGTGCCAGCAGCTTATGGGGGCGGGCGCCCCCCTACGAGCAGTACTTC
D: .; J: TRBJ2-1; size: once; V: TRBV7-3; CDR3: CVSSLIRGNEQFF; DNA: TGTGTCAGCAGCTTAATAAGGGGAAATGAGCAGTTCTTC
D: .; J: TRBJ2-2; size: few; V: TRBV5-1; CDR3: CASYPPNTGELFF; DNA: TGCGCCAGCTATCCACCGAACACCGGGGAGCTGTTTTTT
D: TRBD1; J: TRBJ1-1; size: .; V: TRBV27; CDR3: CASFPTGKYTEAFF; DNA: TGTGCCAGCTTCCCGACAGGGAAATACACTGAAGCTTTCTTT
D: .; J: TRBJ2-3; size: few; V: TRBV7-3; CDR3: CASSPLGSGTQYF; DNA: TGTGCCAGCAGCCCTCTAGGAAGCGGCACGCAGTATTTT
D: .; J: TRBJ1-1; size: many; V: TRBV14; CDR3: CASSRTVNTEAFF; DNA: TGTGCCAGCAGCAGGACAGTCAACACTGAAGCTTTCTTT
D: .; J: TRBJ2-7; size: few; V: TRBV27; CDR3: CASTQPPRRYEQYF; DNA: TGTGCCAGCACCCAACCCCCAAGACGCTACGAGCAGTACTTC